Following are 15 T cell receptor beta chains from one sample sequenced in a study of CD8 T cells in Susac syndrome. Reverse transcription of about 0.5 to 1 ug RNA was performed with random hexamers. TCRdb recomputed calls from the immunoSEQ multiplex PCR reads with MiXCR, one row per CDR3 protein. The table records around 71,000 distinct CDR3 sequences, around 93% of them present only once. Material for sequencing was CD4+ T cells from PBMCs. The origin of the receptors is a human donor with Susac syndrome.

V gene TRBV7-2 combines with J gene TRBJ2-5; D may be TRBD2 (6 bases). Trimming left V 5 bases short and J 1 base short, with 14 bases between. In germline, CDR1 is SGHTA, CDR2 FQGNSA. CDR3 size: 15 residues. CDR3 in amino acids: CASSPSGLRQETQYF. Written as DNA, the CDR3 is TGTGCCAGCAGCCCTTCGGGACTCCGCCAAGAGACCCAGTACTTC.

The chain recombines TRBV5-5 with TRBJ2-7; 7 bases match TRBD1. This CDR3 has 16 amino acids. Looked up from germline, CDR1 is SGHKS and CDR2 is YYEKEE (reference sequence). J lost 0 bases, V lost 0 bases, and 6 bases had no gene match. CDR3 bases: TGTGCCAGCAGCTTGGTCCCGGGACAGTCCTCCTACGAGCAGTACTTC. The encoded protein is CASSLVPGQSSYEQYF.

This rearrangement joins TRBV19 to TRBJ2-3; D is undetermined. The germline V and J ends were trimmed by 4 bases and 1 base, with 9 bases remaining between them. Germline assignment: CDR1 LNHDA and CDR2 SQIVND (reference sequence). This CDR3 contains 14 residues. CDR3 sequence (DNA): TGTGCCAGTAGTAGACGGACGGGCACAGATACGCAGTATTTT. Its protein product is CASSRRTGTDTQYF.

This chain joins TRBV29-1 and TRBJ1-1; possibly TRBD1 for D (5 bases). V was pared by 3 bases and J by 10 bases, with 12 bases between. The germline V gene has CDR1 SQVTM and CDR2 ANQGSEA. CDR3 length equals 11 residues. CDR3 DNA sequence: TGCAGCGTTGAGGTTGCTGGGGGAGCTTTCTTT. This gives the protein CSVEVAGGAFF.

The V gene is TRBV20-1, the J gene TRBJ1-1; a possible D gene is TRBD1 (6 bases). Germline V gives CDR1 DFQATT, CDR2 SNEGSKA (reference sequence). Deletions cut 4 bases from V and 7 bases from J, with 13 bases between. The length of the CDR3 is 12 residues. CDR3 DNA: TGCAGTGCTAAACAGGGTTACGGTGAAGCTTTCTTT. Its translation is CSAKQGYGEAFF.

The V gene is TRBV29-1, the J gene TRBJ1-3; D not certain. The CDR3 contains 13 residues. V was clipped by 0 bases and J by 3 bases, with 6 bases between them. The germline CDR1 and CDR2 sequences are SQVTM and ANQGSEA. The CDR3 is CSVEEWGGNTIYF. The CDR3 DNA is TGCAGCGTTGAAGAGTGGGGTGGAAACACCATATATTTT.

The V gene is TRBV29-1, the J gene TRBJ2-5, with TRBD1 matching 11 bases. V lost 6 bases and J lost 7; bases outside the gene matches: 7. Per the germline V gene, CDR1 is SQVTM and CDR2 is ANQGSEA. This CDR3 is 13 amino acids long. CDR3 nucleotide sequence: TGCAGCGTCGCGGGACAGGGGGTTGTGACCCAGTACTTC. It codes for CSVAGQGVVTQYF.

The chain joins TRBV2 to TRBJ1-2; tentatively, D is TRBD1 (6 bases). V dropped 2 bases and J dropped 2 bases, with 9 bases sitting between them. CDR1 is SNHLY, CDR2 FYNNEI, per germline. This CDR3 has 14 residues. The CDR3 is CASSELGQNYGYTF. CDR3 bases: TGTGCCAGCAGTGAACTAGGACAGAACTATGGCTACACCTTC. The full variable domain, completed using reference TRBV2 and TRBJ1-2, is EPEVTQTPSHQVTQMGQEVILRCVPISNHLYFYWYRQILGQKVEFLVSFYNNEISEKSEIFDDQFSVERPDGSNFTLKIRSTKLEDSAMYFCASSELGQNYGYTFGSGTRLTVV.

The chain recombines TRBV14 with TRBJ2-1; D perhaps matches TRBD1 (5 bases). V was pared by 5 bases and J by 5 bases, with 13 bases between. The CDR3 consists of 14 residues. Germline values: CDR1 SGHDN, CDR2 FVKESK. CDR3 region: CASSRQNINNEQFF. The CDR3 DNA sequence: TGTGCCAGCAGCAGACAGAATATTAACAATGAGCAGTTCTTC.

The CDR3 DNA reads as TGTGCCAGCAGCTTGGGGGGGACCTTCATATACAATGAGCAGTTCTTC. Protein sequence: CASSLGGTFIYNEQFF. This chain connects TRBV7-2 to TRBJ2-1; 7 positions match TRBD2. The V gene's germline CDR1 is SGHTA and CDR2 FQGNSA. This CDR3 has 16 residues. V gave up 3 bases and J gave up 4 bases; unmatched junction bases: 9.

V is TRBV3-1 and J is TRBJ1-5, with a weak D call TRBD1 (6 bases). The CDR3 sequence is 15 residues long. CDR1 is LGHDT and CDR2 is YNNKEL in the germline V gene (reference sequence). V was pared by 4 bases and J by 0 bases, with 10 bases between. The CDR3 protein is CASSLTGYSNQPQHF. CDR3 nucleotides: TGTGCCAGCAGCCTGACAGGTTATAGCAATCAGCCCCAGCATTTT.

The V call is TRBV20-1, the J call TRBJ2-7; TRBD1 is a possible D gene (7 bases). Germline CDR1 and CDR2: DFQATT and SNEGSKA (reference sequence). The CDR3 is 15 amino acids. V lost 1 base to trimming and J lost 6 bases, with 19 bases between them. Here the CDR3 DNA reads TGCAGTGCTAGAGCTGGAGGGGGCAGGGGTGGCGAGCAGTACTTC. Its translation is CSARAGGGRGGEQYF.

This clonotype showed up just once. V usage is TRBV6-9 and J usage is TRBJ1-5, with TRBD1 as a possible D gene (5 bases). Trimming removed 6 bases at V and 3 bases at J, with 9 bases between. The CDR3 covers 13 residues. Germline CDR1 and CDR2: MNHGY and SVAAGI. CDR3 region: CASSRGSNQPQHF. CDR3 DNA sequence: TGTGCCAGCAGCCGGGGGTCCAATCAGCCCCAGCATTTT.

The chain carries TRBV28 and TRBJ2-1, with 8 bases lining up with TRBD1. Germline-derived CDR1 and CDR2 are MDHEN and SYDVKM. The CDR3 is made up of 16 amino acids. V lost 5 bases to trimming and J lost 1 base; unmatched junction nucleotides: 7. The chain's CDR3 is CASSEVRTGSYNEQFF. In DNA form, the CDR3 reads TGTGCCAGCAGTGAAGTCAGGACAGGGTCCTACAATGAGCAGTTCTTC. Drawing the rest from reference TRBV28 and TRBJ2-1, the complete variable domain is DVKVTQSSRYLVKRTGEKVFLECVQDMDHENMFWYRQDPGLGLRLIYFSYDVKMKEKGDIPEGYSVSREKKERFSLILESASTNQTSMYLCASSEVRTGSYNEQFFGPGTRLTVL.

The chain couples TRBV20-1 to TRBJ1-1; D unresolved. Trimming removed 1 base at V and 4 bases at J, with 10 bases between. The CDR3 totals 13 residues. Germline-derived CDR1 and CDR2 are DFQATT and SNEGSKA (reference sequence). As DNA, the CDR3 is TGCAGTGCTAGAGCTCCCGTGCGCACTGAAGCTTTCTTT. It yields the protein CSARAPVRTEAFF.